This paragraph covers one T cell receptor (beta chain) sequence. Its specificity is not known. The data derive from a study of cytomegalovirus exposure and HLA in healthy donors. Study-wide points: Later analysis identified several of the most significant clusters that appeared linked to common viral pathogens. Most CMV-associated TCR beta chains were later found to appear HLA-restricted.

Use of 60 Vbeta and 13 Jbeta primers characterized the PCR. The table came from immunoSEQ multiplex PCR; TCRdb's copy has only in-frame clones and leaves some out. Among under 200,000 clones listed, around 75% were seen once. The clonotype originates from a man younger than 30 in good health and CMV-seronegative. The sample comprised PBMCs.

CDR3 in DNA: TGTGCCAGCAGGACCCCCGGCGGGGGCGAGACCCAGTACTTC. Protein product: CASRTPGGGETQYF. This rearrangement joins TRBV6-1 to TRBJ2-5; D may be TRBD2 (7 bases). The V gene lost 6 bases and the J gene lost 5 bases, with 16 bases spanning the gap. Germline lookup yields CDR1 MNHNS and CDR2 SASEGT. The CDR3 loop spans 14 amino acids.